In its sample, the clone carrying this T cell receptor beta chain was seen many times. Its specificity is not known. The data belong to a study of T-cell reconstitution after alpha-beta-depleted transplantation in children. It was with unique molecular identifiers that the TCRbeta library was prepared. TCRdb fed the PCR reads into MiXCR, producing one record per CDR3 protein. This table has hundreds of thousands of distinct CDR3 sequences, around 12% appearing once. The germline V and J ends were trimmed by 5 bases and 4 bases, with 17 bases remaining between them. This CDR3 has 15 residues. Germline loops: CDR1 SGHTA, CDR2 FQGNSA. Study-level results: Diversity of TCRbeta at day 60 was high in some patients, arising from surviving recipient T cells and thymic progenitors. Fresh T-cell production supplied most of the T-cell counts and diversity seen one year after transplant. Expanded graft clones numbering several hundred reportedly gave rise to alpha-beta T cells about two months after transplant.

The TCR was taken from a girl aged 2 to 10 with congenital amegakaryocytic thrombocytopenia, due to receive a stem cell transplant. The sample was PBMCs, taken before TCRalphabeta/CD19-depleted stem cell transplant. The rearrangement uses TRBV7-2 and TRBJ1-2; D gene uncertain. The CDR3 loop is CASSHTRGNGYGYTF. In DNA form, the CDR3 reads TGTGCCAGCAGCCACACTCGCGGGAATGGCTATGGCTACACCTTC.